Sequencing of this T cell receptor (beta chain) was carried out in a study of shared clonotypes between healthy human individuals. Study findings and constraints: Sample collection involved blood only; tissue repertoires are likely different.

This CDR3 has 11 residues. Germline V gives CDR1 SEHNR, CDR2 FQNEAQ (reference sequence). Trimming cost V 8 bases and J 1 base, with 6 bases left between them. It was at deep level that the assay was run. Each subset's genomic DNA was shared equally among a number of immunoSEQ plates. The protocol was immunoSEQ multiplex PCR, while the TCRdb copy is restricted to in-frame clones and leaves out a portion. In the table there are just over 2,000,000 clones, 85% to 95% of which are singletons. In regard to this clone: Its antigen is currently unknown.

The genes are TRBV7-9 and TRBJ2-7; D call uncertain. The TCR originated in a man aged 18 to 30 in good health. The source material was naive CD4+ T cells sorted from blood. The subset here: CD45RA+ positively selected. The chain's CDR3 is CASGISYEQYF. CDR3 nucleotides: TGTGCCAGCGGGATTTCCTACGAGCAGTACTTC.